Below are 18 T cell receptor beta chains sequenced from a single sample in a study of CD8+ T cells in alopecia areata. Investigators isolated RNA and reverse transcribed it into cDNA to act as the sequencing template. TCRdb's copy holds only in-frame clones and misses some; the assay was immunoSEQ multiplex PCR. This table has around 210,000 clones, roughly 50% appearing once. The sequencing input was CD8+ T cells sorted from blood. These receptors came from a human donor in good health.

This rearrangement joins TRBV27 to TRBJ1-2; a possible D gene is TRBD1 (6 bases). The CDR3 has 13 residues. Germline-derived CDR1 and CDR2 are MNHEY and SMNVEV (reference sequence). V shed 5 bases and J shed 7 bases, with 14 bases lying between them. DNA of the CDR3: TGTGCCAGCAGTATAACAGGGATTGGTGGCTACACCTTC. Translated: CASSITGIGGYTF.

This sequence joins TRBV15 and TRBJ1-2; possibly TRBD1 for D (6 bases). Looked up from germline, CDR1 is LNHNV and CDR2 is YYDKDF (reference sequence). CDR3 length: 15 amino acids. Trimming stripped 0 bases from V and 8 bases from J, with 16 bases between. CDR3 nucleotide sequence: TGTGCCACCAGCAGAGATGGGGGCACCCAGCAGGGCTACACCTTC. Amino acid sequence: CATSRDGGTQQGYTF.

J is TRBJ2-3 and V is TRBV11-2; 7 bases line up with TRBD2. V lost 6 bases, J lost 1 base, and 4 bases stayed unmatched. Per germline, CDR1 SGHAT and CDR2 FQNNGV. The CDR3 sequence is 14 residues long. CDR3 protein: CASSPRGGTDTQYF. DNA of the CDR3: TGTGCCAGCAGTCCACGGGGGGGCACAGATACGCAGTATTTT.

This clone was detected only a few times. J is TRBJ2-3 and V is TRBV5-6; no clear D gene. The V end was cut by 3 bases, the J end by 6 bases, with 8 bases between. Germline CDR1 SGHDT, CDR2 YYEEEE. CDR3 size: 12 residues. The CDR3 region has the DNA TGTGCCAGCAGCTCCTCACAGGATACGCAGTATTTT. It codes for CASSSSQDTQYF. Together with reference TRBV5-6 and TRBJ2-3, the CDR3 gives the full variable domain: DAGVTQSPTHLIKTRGQQVTLRCSPKSGHDTVSWYQQALGQGPQFIFQYYEEEERQRGNFPDRFSGHQFPNYSSELNVNALLLGDSALYLCASSSSQDTQYFGPGTRLTVL.

The CDR3 sequence is CASSFWRGVTDTQYF. DNA for the CDR3: TGTGCCAGCAGCTTTTGGCGGGGGGTCACAGATACGCAGTATTTT. The V call is TRBV11-2, the J call TRBJ2-3; TRBD2 matches at 8 bases. V trimming: 3 bases; J trimming: 2 bases; junction bases outside the gene matches: 4. Germline V gene lookup returns CDR1 SGHAT and CDR2 FQNNGV. This CDR3 contains 15 residues.

V gene TRBV2 combines with J gene TRBJ2-7; D is uncertain. Trimming took off 1 base at V and 2 bases at J, with 6 bases between the two ends. This CDR3 contains 13 residues. Per germline, CDR1 SNHLY and CDR2 FYNNEI. DNA of the CDR3: TGTGCCAGCAGTGAAGACAGAACCTACGAGCAGTACTTC. Protein product: CASSEDRTYEQYF.

This clone came up a few times. V gene TRBV4-1 combines with J gene TRBJ2-3, with TRBD2 identical over 9 bases. V was clipped by 1 base and J by 2 bases; unmatched bases: 4. Germline-derived CDR1 and CDR2 are MGHRA and YSYEKL. There are 16 residues in the CDR3. The CDR3 reads CASSQVPSGATDTQYF. CDR3 bases: TGCGCCAGCAGCCAAGTACCTAGCGGGGCCACAGATACGCAGTATTTT.

This clone was detected once. The chain joins TRBV5-1 to TRBJ2-1; no reliable D call. V shed 1 base and J shed 9 bases, with 8 bases lying between them. There are 12 residues in the CDR3. Germline V gene data show CDR1 as SGHRS and CDR2 as YFSETQ. This CDR3 reads CASSLTYVEQFF. CDR3 sequence (DNA): TGCGCCAGCAGCTTGACATACGTTGAGCAGTTCTTC.

V is TRBV27 and J is TRBJ1-1, with D unresolved. The V gene's germline CDR1 is MNHEY and CDR2 SMNVEV (reference sequence). The CDR3 runs to 13 residues. Trimming pared 6 bases from V and 0 bases from J, leaving 8 bases between. CDR3 protein: CASSPSLNTEAFF. In nucleotides, the CDR3 is TGTGCCAGCAGCCCGTCCTTGAACACTGAAGCTTTCTTT.

The rearrangement joins TRBV29-1 to TRBJ2-1; 8 nucleotides agree with TRBD1. Germline CDR1 SQVTM, CDR2 ANQGSEA. V lost 0 bases to trimming and J lost 8 bases; unmatched junction nucleotides: 9. The CDR3 spans 15 residues. The CDR3 nucleotides read TGCAGCGTTGAAGATCCTGGCAGGGGGCTCTATGAGCAGTTCTTC. Protein: CSVEDPGRGLYEQFF.

The V call is TRBV11-2, the J call TRBJ1-2; tentative D call: TRBD1 (5 bases). Looked up from germline, CDR1 is SGHAT and CDR2 is FQNNGV. The V gene lost 3 bases and the J gene lost 4 bases, with 9 bases spanning the gap. The CDR3 has 13 amino acids. CDR3 residues: CASSFEGTYGYTF. In DNA form, the CDR3 reads TGTGCCAGCAGCTTCGAAGGGACCTATGGCTACACCTTC.

The count of this clone is one. The rearrangement joins TRBV5-6 to TRBJ1-3; unclear D gene. The V end was cut by 3 bases, the J end by 2 bases, with 9 bases between. Germline lookup yields CDR1 SGHDT and CDR2 YYEEEE. The CDR3 sequence is 14 residues long. This chain's CDR3 is CASSWTVTGNTIYF. The CDR3 DNA is TGTGCCAGCAGCTGGACTGTTACTGGAAACACCATATATTTT.

This clone appeared a single time. The rearrangement uses TRBV15 and TRBJ2-7; the D gene is possibly TRBD1 (5 bases). Between the trimmed V and J ends, which lost 4 bases and 1 base, there was a span of 11 bases. There are 14 residues in the CDR3. Per the germline V gene, CDR1 is LNHNV and CDR2 is YYDKDF (reference sequence). The CDR3 is CATSMVDRSYEQYF. CDR3 DNA: TGTGCCACCAGCATGGTCGACAGATCCTACGAGCAGTACTTC.

CDR3 bases: TGTGCCAGTAGCCGATCGACAGGACTATTGACCCAGTACTTC. This encodes CASSRSTGLLTQYF. The chain is built from TRBV19 and TRBJ2-5, with D possibly called TRBD1 or TRBD2 (6 bases each). The germline gives CDR1 LNHDA, CDR2 SQIVND (reference sequence). Trimming pared 6 bases from V and 7 bases from J, leaving 18 bases between. This CDR3 contains 14 residues. The full variable domain, in which reference TRBV19 and TRBJ2-5 provide the parts outside the CDR3, is DGGITQSPKYLFRKEGQNVTLSCEQNLNHDAMYWYRQDPGQGLRLIYYSQIVNDFQKGDIAEGYSVSREKKESFPLTVTSAQKNPTAFYLCASSRSTGLLTQYFGPGTRLLVL.

This clone has a handful of counts. This chain joins TRBV9 and TRBJ1-1; the D is unclear. Germline V gene lookup returns CDR1 SGDLS and CDR2 YYNGEE. The CDR3 loop spans 15 amino acids. Deletions cut 4 bases from V and 0 bases from J, with 13 bases between. CDR3 residues: CASSPRNSMNTEAFF. CDR3 nucleotides: TGTGCCAGCAGCCCGCGGAACAGCATGAACACTGAAGCTTTCTTT.

This rearrangement joins TRBV2 to TRBJ2-3, with TRBD2 identical over 8 bases. The CDR3 spans 17 residues. The germline V gene encodes CDR1 SNHLY and CDR2 FYNNEI. V gave up 3 bases and J gave up 3 bases; unmatched junction bases: 11. CDR3 nucleotides: TGTGCCAGCAGTGACCCCGGCAGAGCGGGGGTAACAGATACGCAGTATTTT. Translation gives CASSDPGRAGVTDTQYF.

The gene calls are TRBV7-2 and TRBJ2-7; 12 positions agree with TRBD2. Germline V lookup: CDR1 SGHTA, CDR2 FQGNSA. V gave up 5 bases and J gave up 7 bases; unmatched junction bases: 6. CDR3 length: 14 residues. The CDR3 nucleotides are TGTGCCAGCAGCACCCTGACTAGCGGGGGAGAGCAGTACTTC. It specifies CASSTLTSGGEQYF.

The CDR3 DNA is TGCGCCAGCAGCCAAGCGACAGGGTACCAGGGGACCCAGTACTTC. It is translated as CASSQATGYQGTQYF. V and J are TRBV4-1 and TRBJ2-5, with TRBD1 identical over 7 bases. V was pared by 1 base and J by 7 bases, with 9 bases of the junction left unmatched. CDR1 MGHRA and CDR2 YSYEKL come from the germline V gene. The CDR3 loop spans 15 amino acids.